These T cell receptor beta chains were read from a single sample in a study of CD8+ T cells in alopecia areata. TCRdb's table, derived via immunoSEQ multiplex PCR, lists solely in-frame clones and lacks some. Here the sample spans 100,000 to 120,000 clones, approximately 59% being singletons. The specimen was CD8+ T cells sorted from blood. The receptor source for this set is a human donor in good health. CDR3s include the opening cysteine and the closing phenylalanine or tryptophan. A D gene is named only where the DNA matches it firmly. A row's size may be missing; if present it is once, few, many or a size class.

.,TRBJ1-1,TRBV13,.,CASKGQPPMNTEAFF,TGTGCCAGCAAAGGGCAGCCCCCCATGAACACTGAAGCTTTCTTT
TRBD2,TRBJ2-3,TRBV29-1,few,CSWTSGARDTQYF,TGCAGCTGGACTAGCGGGGCTCGCGATACGCAGTATTTT
TRBD2,TRBJ2-1,TRBV9,.,CASSVALAGAYNEQFF,TGTGCCAGCAGCGTAGCTCTAGCGGGGGCCTACAATGAGCAGTTCTTC
.,TRBJ2-7,TRBV11-2,.,CASSSPRVPYEQYF,TGTGCCAGCAGCTCTCCTCGGGTCCCCTACGAGCAGTACTTC
.,TRBJ2-7,TRBV27,.,CASSLRGGLEQYF,TGTGCCAGCAGTTTAAGGGGCGGCCTAGAGCAGTACTTC
.,TRBJ2-1,TRBV11-1,.,CASSLVYGEQFF,TGTGCCAGCAGCTTAGTATACGGGGAGCAGTTCTTC
.,TRBJ1-3,TRBV29-1,.,CSAGVWNTIYF,TGCAGCGCTGGGGTTTGGAACACCATATATTTT
TRBD1,TRBJ2-7,TRBV29-1,.,CSVEGGTGTYEQYF,TGCAGCGTTGAAGGAGGGACAGGGACCTACGAGCAGTACTTC
.,TRBJ1-4,TRBV15,few,CATSRVGSNEKLFF,TGTGCCACCAGCAGAGTGGGTTCAAATGAAAAACTGTTTTTT
TRBD2,TRBJ2-3,TRBV7-6,.,CASSLAGTSGVGSAQYF,TGTGCCAGCAGCTTAGCTGGGACTAGCGGGGTAGGGTCCGCGCAGTATTTT
.,TRBJ1-1,TRBV7-8,few,CASSLGGGYTEAFF,TGTGCCAGCAGCTTGGGGGGCGGTTACACTGAAGCTTTCTTT
.,TRBJ2-7,TRBV5-1,.,CASSLEAGPAYEQYF,TGCGCCAGCAGCTTGGAGGCAGGTCCGGCCTACGAGCAGTACTTC
.,TRBJ2-7,TRBV7-2,.,CASSLIGQGPYEQYF,TGTGCCAGCAGCTTAATAGGGCAGGGACCCTACGAGCAGTACTTC
.,TRBJ2-3,TRBV7-2,.,CASSLDPRGIAQYF,TGTGCCAGCAGCTTAGACCCCAGGGGCATCGCGCAGTATTTT
TRBD1,TRBJ1-2,TRBV29-1,few,CSVGQGANYGYTF,TGCAGCGTGGGACAGGGGGCTAACTATGGCTACACCTTC
TRBD2,TRBJ2-3,TRBV6-4,many,CASSASIAGGPLDTQYF,TGTGCCAGCAGTGCCTCCATAGCGGGGGGCCCCTTGGATACGCAGTATTTT
.,TRBJ1-2,TRBV29-1,.,CSVAGEYGYTF,TGCAGCGTTGCGGGAGAATATGGCTACACCTTC
.,TRBJ1-1,TRBV5-6,few,CASSHWPLNTEAFF,TGTGCCAGCAGTCATTGGCCTTTGAACACTGAAGCTTTCTTT
.,TRBJ2-1,TRBV6-4,.,CASSDGTGKYNEQFF,TGTGCCAGCAGCGACGGTACTGGGAAGTACAATGAGCAGTTCTTC
TRBD2,TRBJ2-7,TRBV30,.,CAWSGLAGGPGYEQYF,TGTGCCTGGAGTGGACTAGCGGGGGGGCCCGGCTACGAGCAGTACTTC
.,TRBJ1-2,TRBV9,.,CASSTGTPPLGF,TGTGCCAGCAGCACAGGGACACCTCCCCTCGGCTTC
.,TRBJ2-1,TRBV29-1,.,CSATGWSYNEQFF,TGCAGCGCCACAGGGTGGTCCTACAATGAGCAGTTCTTC
TRBD1,TRBJ1-5,TRBV30,.,CAWGGGQGRHQPQHF,TGTGCCTGGGGGGGCGGACAGGGGAGACATCAGCCCCAGCATTTT
.,TRBJ2-5,TRBV2,.,CASSDPRQSQETQYF,TGTGCCAGCAGTGACCCCAGGCAATCTCAAGAGACCCAGTACTTC
.,TRBJ2-5,TRBV30,once,CAWTLYSTQETQYF,TGTGCCTGGACGTTATACAGCACCCAAGAGACCCAGTACTTC
TRBD2,TRBJ2-7,TRBV6-5,.,CASSYSSGGADEQYF,TGTGCCAGCAGTTACTCTAGCGGGGGGGCGGACGAGCAGTACTTC
.,TRBJ2-7,TRBV13,once,CASSLGDSYEQYF,TGTGCCAGCAGCTTAGGCGACAGTTACGAGCAGTACTTC
.,TRBJ2-7,TRBV6-6,.,CASRPRDSPVYEQYF,TGTGCCAGCAGACCCCGGGACTCCCCCGTCTACGAGCAGTACTTC
TRBD1,TRBJ2-7,TRBV27,.,CASSLGQGVEQYF,TGTGCCAGCAGTTTAGGACAGGGTGTTGAGCAGTACTTC
TRBD1,TRBJ1-1,TRBV30,.,CAWNRGTEAFF,TGTGCCTGGAACAGGGGGACTGAAGCTTTCTTT
TRBD1,TRBJ1-2,TRBV15,.,CATSEKRQGSNYGYTF,TGTGCCACCAGCGAAAAGCGACAGGGATCTAACTATGGCTACACCTTC
.,TRBJ2-5,TRBV13,.,CASSLAEQETQYF,TGTGCCAGCAGCTTAGCGGAACAAGAGACCCAGTACTTC
TRBD2,TRBJ2-3,TRBV15,.,CATSRVSGGTTDTQYF,TGTGCCACCAGCAGAGTGAGCGGGGGGACCACAGATACGCAGTATTTT
.,TRBJ2-2,TRBV7-9,.,CASSLAPGYTGELFF,TGTGCCAGCAGCTTAGCGCCAGGATACACCGGGGAGCTGTTTTTT
.,TRBJ2-3,TRBV29-1,.,CSFSFSGSFRDTQYF,TGCAGCTTCTCCTTTAGTGGCAGCTTTCGAGATACGCAGTATTTT
.,TRBJ1-1,TRBV14,.,CASSLGMNTEAFF,TGTGCCAGCAGCCTTGGGATGAACACTGAAGCTTTCTTT
.,TRBJ2-7,TRBV19,.,CASSIHGSYEQYF,TGTGCCAGTAGTATACACGGATCCTACGAGCAGTACTTC
TRBD1,TRBJ1-2,TRBV29-1,.,CSALADRATHGYTF,TGCAGCGCTCTAGCGGACAGGGCCACCCATGGCTACACCTTC
.,TRBJ1-1,TRBV5-6,.,CASSLGVVTEAFF,TGTGCCAGCAGCTTGGGGGTTGTCACTGAAGCTTTCTTT
.,TRBJ2-5,TRBV5-1,.,CASSLVWADQETQYF,TGCGCCAGCAGCTTGGTTTGGGCAGACCAAGAGACCCAGTACTTC
TRBD1,TRBJ2-7,TRBV28,many,CASSLYRGPCEQYF,TGTGCCAGCAGTTTGTACAGGGGCCCCTGTGAGCAGTACTTC